The 25 T cell receptor beta chains presented below share a single source sample, sequenced in a study of cytomegalovirus exposure and HLA in healthy donors (dated 2017 in TCRdb). Library creation used the immunoSEQ multiplex PCR assay. For the multiplex PCR, a mixture combining 60 forward primers for TCR Vbeta segments and 13 reverse primers for TCR Jbeta segments was used. TCRdb's version of the immuneACCESS table is confined to in-frame rearrangements and falls short of the full clone set. An unresolved V gene accounts for under half of the shortfall where checked; the remainder is of unknown origin. This sample holds roughly 180,000 clones; around 80% were observed only once. The ten top clones hold about 12% of the sample. The material sequenced was PBMCs. Receptors were obtained from a woman aged 45-60 years in good health and CMV-seropositive.

J is TRBJ1-2 and V is TRBV30; D uncertain. Trimming stripped 0 bases from V and 0 bases from J, with 11 bases between. Germline V gene lookup returns CDR1 GTSNPN and CDR2 SVGIG (reference sequence). The CDR3 has 15 amino acids. The CDR3: CAWSVRGAPNYGYTF. CDR3 nucleotide sequence: TGTGCCTGGAGTGTACGTGGAGCACCTAACTATGGCTACACCTTC.

The V gene is TRBV7-9, the J gene TRBJ1-2, with 11 bases matching TRBD1. V was clipped by 1 base and J by 4 bases; unmatched bases: 5. The length of the CDR3 is 16 residues. The germline CDR1 and CDR2 sequences are SEHNR and FQNEAQ (reference sequence). CDR3 sequence: CASSLGGTGGIYGYTF. The DNA for the CDR3 is TGTGCCAGCAGCTTAGGTGGGACAGGGGGTATCTATGGCTACACCTTC.

This clone has a handful of counts. J is TRBJ2-1 and V is TRBV10-3, with 10 positions matching TRBD2. J gave up 10 bases and V 5 bases, and 11 bases lay outside the gene matches. Looked up from germline, CDR1 is ENHRY and CDR2 is SYGVKD. The CDR3 loop spans 15 amino acids. CDR3 region: CAISRKTSGSQEQFF. In DNA, the CDR3 is TGTGCCATCAGTAGGAAGACTAGCGGGTCTCAGGAGCAGTTCTTC.

V gene TRBV7-9 combines with J gene TRBJ2-7; TRBD1 matches at 11 bases. This CDR3 is 17 amino acids long. The germline CDR1 and CDR2 sequences are SEHNR and FQNEAQ (reference sequence). The J segment lost 3 bases and the V segment lost 0 bases, leaving 7 bases of the junction unmatched. The CDR3 bases are TGTGCCAGCAGCTTAGCGCCCGGGACAGGGGGTTACTACGAGCAGTACTTC. This codes for CASSLAPGTGGYYEQYF.

This chain uses TRBV5-1 with TRBJ1-6, with a weak D call TRBD1 (6 bases). V lost 2 bases and J lost 3, with 15 bases in between. CDR1 is SGHRS, CDR2 YFSETQ, per germline. The CDR3 is made up of 17 amino acids. CDR3 in DNA: TGCGCCAGCAGCTTAGGCACAGGGTTTTACTATAATTCACCCCTCCACTTT. Translating gives CASSLGTGFYYNSPLHF.

This clone has just one count. The chain combines TRBV10-3 with TRBJ1-5; 10 bases map to TRBD1. Per germline, CDR1 ENHRY and CDR2 SYGVKD. CDR3 length: 14 amino acids. The junction had 5 bases not matched to a gene; V was cut back by 7 bases and J by 5 bases. CDR3 loop: CAINDRGHDQPQHF. The CDR3 bases are TGTGCCATCAACGACAGGGGGCACGATCAGCCCCAGCATTTT.

The rearrangement joins TRBV4-1 to TRBJ2-3; 8 bases are a match to TRBD2. V was clipped by 2 bases and J by 5 bases; unmatched bases: 3. The CDR3 spans 14 residues. Germline CDR1 and CDR2: MGHRA and YSYEKL. CDR3 protein: CASSQPGGEDTQYF. The CDR3 bases are TGCGCCAGCAGCCAACCCGGGGGGGAAGATACGCAGTATTTT.

This sequence joins TRBV7-9 and TRBJ2-6; D not certain. This CDR3 is built from 13 residues. The germline V gene encodes CDR1 SEHNR and CDR2 FQNEAQ (reference sequence). The germline V and J ends were trimmed by 6 bases and 4 bases, with 7 bases remaining between them. CDR3 sequence reads: CASSSTGANVLTF. The DNA of the CDR3 is TGTGCCAGCAGTTCCACAGGGGCCAACGTCCTGACTTTC.

The rearrangement joins TRBV19 to TRBJ1-6, with D perhaps TRBD1 (6 bases). Germline V lookup: CDR1 LNHDA, CDR2 SQIVND (reference sequence). V was shortened by 5 bases and J by 9 bases, with 20 bases between the two germline ends. This CDR3 region has 16 residues. The CDR3 bases are TGTGCCAGTAGTGGGGGTACAGGGTCGCGCGTTTCACCCCTCCACTTT. It specifies CASSGGTGSRVSPLHF. Full variable domain (rest looked up from reference TRBV19 and TRBJ1-6): DGGITQSPKYLFRKEGQNVTLSCEQNLNHDAMYWYRQDPGQGLRLIYYSQIVNDFQKGDIAEGYSVSREKKESFPLTVTSAQKNPTAFYLCASSGGTGSRVSPLHFGNGTRLTVT.

The gene calls are TRBV6-5 and TRBJ1-2; no firm D call. This CDR3 is built from 13 residues. Germline CDR1 reads MNHEY; CDR2 reads SVGAGI. Trimming took 2 bases from V and 8 from J, leaving 12 bases between them. In DNA, the CDR3 is TGTGCCAGCAGTTACCTCGGTTTTGCCGGCTACACCTTC. Its protein is CASSYLGFAGYTF.

Here the CDR3 DNA reads TGTGCTAGCGGCCTGGGGGGGCCCGGGGAGCTGTTTTTT. Protein sequence: CASGLGGPGELFF. The rearrangement uses TRBV12-5 and TRBJ2-2; maybe TRBD2 (7 bases). The CDR3 length is 13 residues. Deletions cut 9 bases from V and 6 bases from J, with 14 bases between. Germline CDR1 reads LGHNT; CDR2 reads FRNRAP.

The rearrangement uses TRBV6-1 and TRBJ1-1; possible D gene TRBD1, 6 bases. The CDR3 has 13 residues. CDR1 is MNHNS, CDR2 SASEGT, per germline. Trimming stripped 6 bases from V and 11 bases from J, with 19 bases between. This CDR3 reads CASSPTGGQRAFF. CDR3 DNA: TGTGCCAGCAGCCCTACGGGGGGCCAGAGGGCTTTCTTT.

The rearrangement joins TRBV2 to TRBJ2-1; 9 nucleotides match TRBD1. V was pared by 7 bases and J by 1 base, with 5 bases of the junction left unmatched. CDR1 and CDR2 from the germline V gene are SNHLY and FYNNEI. The length of the CDR3 is 15 residues. This CDR3 is CASILDRGSYNEQFF. CDR3 DNA: TGTGCCAGCATTCTGGACAGGGGTTCCTACAATGAGCAGTTCTTC.

The V gene is TRBV4-1, the J gene TRBJ1-1; TRBD1 aligns across 7 bases. The germline V gene encodes CDR1 MGHRA and CDR2 YSYEKL. This CDR3 spans 15 amino acids. The trim removed 4 bases at V and 6 bases at J, leaving 11 bases unmatched. DNA of the CDR3: TGCGCCAGCAGCCCACGGGACAGCCTACGGTCTGAAGCTTTCTTT. It specifies CASSPRDSLRSEAFF.

V usage is TRBV9 and J usage is TRBJ1-2, with D possibly being TRBD1 (5 bases). The CDR3 covers 13 residues. Germline CDR1 is SGDLS and CDR2 is YYNGEE. Trimming left V 3 bases short and J 3 bases short, with 9 bases between. The CDR3 DNA follows: TGTGCCAGCAGCGGTCCGGGGGACTATGGCTACACCTTC. Encoded protein: CASSGPGDYGYTF. The full variable domain, its missing parts supplied by reference TRBV9 and TRBJ1-2, is DSGVTQTPKHLITATGQRVTLRCSPRSGDLSVYWYQQSLDQGLQFLIQYYNGEERAKGNILERFSAQQFPDLHSELNLSSLELGDSALYFCASSGPGDYGYTFGSGTRLTVV.

V gene TRBV6-1 combines with J gene TRBJ1-2, with a weak D call TRBD1 (6 bases). This CDR3 has 13 amino acids. Germline assignment: CDR1 MNHNS and CDR2 SASEGT. The V and J ends lost 7 bases and 6 bases respectively, with 15 bases between them. Here the CDR3 DNA reads TGTGCCAGCAAATGGAAGGGGGAAAATGGCTACACCTTC. This gives the protein CASKWKGENGYTF.

In this sample, this clone is medium-sized. The J gene is TRBJ1-3, the V gene TRBV25-1; 8 positions match TRBD1. Per germline, CDR1 MGHDK and CDR2 SYGVNS. The V gene end was trimmed by 3 bases and the J gene end by 7 bases; junction bases not matched to a gene: 5. This CDR3 spans 14 amino acids. DNA for the CDR3: TGTGCCAGCAGTGACTCAGGGGGCAGTAACACCATATATTTT. Its translation is CASSDSGGSNTIYF.

This clone has just a few counts. The chain has TRBV27 and TRBJ2-1, with 7 positions matching TRBD2. After removal of 6 bases from V and 15 bases from J, the junction contained 5 bases not matched to a gene. The V gene's germline CDR1 is MNHEY and CDR2 SMNVEV (reference sequence). This CDR3 comprises 10 residues. This CDR3 reads CASRAGRWFF. The CDR3 coding sequence is TGTGCCAGCAGAGCGGGACGGTGGTTCTTC.

The chain carries TRBV6-1 and TRBJ1-2; D gene ambiguous. The V gene lost 2 bases and the J gene lost 4 bases, with 11 bases spanning the gap. CDR1 MNHNS and CDR2 SASEGT come from the germline V gene. This CDR3 is 14 amino acids long. In nucleotides, the CDR3 is TGTGCCAGCAGTGAACCCCGTCCTCCCTATGGCTACACCTTC. Its protein product is CASSEPRPPYGYTF.

The chain combines TRBV4-2 with TRBJ2-3; 9 bases align to TRBD2. This CDR3 is 17 amino acids long. Germline assignment: CDR1 LGHNA and CDR2 YNFKEQ. The junction had 8 bases not matched to a gene; V was cut back by 1 base and J by 3 bases. The CDR3 nucleotides are TGTGCCAGCAGCCAAGTAAGCGGGGGGCAGGGTACAGATACGCAGTATTTT. Protein: CASSQVSGGQGTDTQYF.

This clone appeared a few times. CDR3 nucleotide sequence: TGTGCCAGCAGCAGCTCCGGGACAGGGCAGCACGAGCAGTACTTC. Translated: CASSSSGTGQHEQYF. This rearrangement joins TRBV5-4 to TRBJ2-7, with 9 nucleotides matching TRBD1. Germline loops: CDR1 SGHNT, CDR2 YYREEE (reference sequence). The CDR3 is made up of 15 amino acids. After removal of 4 bases from V and 5 bases from J, the junction contained 10 bases not matched to a gene.

This clone was recorded only once. The chain joins TRBV7-9 to TRBJ2-2; the D gene is possibly TRBD1 (6 bases). The CDR3 sequence is 15 residues long. V lost 2 bases and J 6 bases, leaving 13 bases between the germline ends. From germline, CDR1 is SEHNR and CDR2 FQNEAQ (reference sequence). The CDR3: CASSLIAGVSGELFF. As DNA, the CDR3 is TGTGCCAGCAGCTTAATTGCAGGGGTATCCGGGGAGCTGTTTTTT.

J is TRBJ2-1 and V is TRBV7-9; a possible D gene is TRBD2 (6 bases). The CDR3 is 12 residues long. The ends were cut back, 5 bases at V and 9 bases at J, with 11 bases in the middle. The germline gives CDR1 SEHNR, CDR2 FQNEAQ (reference sequence). CDR3 sequence: CASSLSRGEQFF. The CDR3, as DNA: TGTGCCAGCAGCCTCTCGCGGGGTGAGCAGTTCTTC.

The chain links TRBV5-4 to TRBJ1-4; D is possibly TRBD1 (6 bases). The CDR3 sequence is 14 residues long. The ends were cut back, 4 bases at V and 6 bases at J, with 13 bases in the middle. CDR1 and CDR2 (germline): SGHNT, YYREEE (reference sequence). CDR3 coding DNA: TGTGCCAGCAGCCTCAGGGGTCGGGATGAAAAACTGTTTTTT. Residues: CASSLRGRDEKLFF.

The rearrangement joins TRBV5-6 to TRBJ2-3; D perhaps matches TRBD1 (6 bases). The CDR3 has 14 residues. Trimming left V 2 bases short and J 6 bases short, with 13 bases between. Germline lookup yields CDR1 SGHDT and CDR2 YYEEEE. CDR3 in amino acids: CASSFQQGMDTQYF. The CDR3 region has the DNA TGTGCCAGCAGCTTCCAACAGGGTATGGATACGCAGTATTTT. Full variable domain (outside the CDR3, taken from reference TRBV5-6 and TRBJ2-3): DAGVTQSPTHLIKTRGQQVTLRCSPKSGHDTVSWYQQALGQGPQFIFQYYEEEERQRGNFPDRFSGHQFPNYSSELNVNALLLGDSALYLCASSFQQGMDTQYFGPGTRLTVL.